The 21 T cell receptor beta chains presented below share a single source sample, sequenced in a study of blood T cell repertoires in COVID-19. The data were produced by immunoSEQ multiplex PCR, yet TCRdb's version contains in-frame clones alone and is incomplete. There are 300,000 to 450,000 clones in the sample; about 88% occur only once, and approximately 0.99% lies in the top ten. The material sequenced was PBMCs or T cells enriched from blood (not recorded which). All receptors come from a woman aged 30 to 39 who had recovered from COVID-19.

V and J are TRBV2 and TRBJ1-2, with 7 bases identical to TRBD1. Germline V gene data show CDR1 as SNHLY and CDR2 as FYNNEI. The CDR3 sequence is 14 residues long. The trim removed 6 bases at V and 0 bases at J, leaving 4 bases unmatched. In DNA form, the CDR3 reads TGTGCCAGCAGGGGACAGACTACTAACTATGGCTACACCTTC. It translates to CASRGQTTNYGYTF.

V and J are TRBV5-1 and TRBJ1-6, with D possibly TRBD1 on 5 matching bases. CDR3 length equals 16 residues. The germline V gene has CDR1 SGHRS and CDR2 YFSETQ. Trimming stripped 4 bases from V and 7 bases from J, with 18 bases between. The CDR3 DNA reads TGCGCCAGCAGCCCGGAGGGAGGGGTGGGCAATTCACCCCTCCACTTT. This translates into CASSPEGGVGNSPLHF.

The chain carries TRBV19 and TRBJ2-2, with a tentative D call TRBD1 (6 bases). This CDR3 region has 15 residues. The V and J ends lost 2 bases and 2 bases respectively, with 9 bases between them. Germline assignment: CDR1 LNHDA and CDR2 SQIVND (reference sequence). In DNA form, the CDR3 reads TGTGCCAGTAGTATAATAGGGACAAACACCGGGGAGCTGTTTTTT. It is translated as CASSIIGTNTGELFF.

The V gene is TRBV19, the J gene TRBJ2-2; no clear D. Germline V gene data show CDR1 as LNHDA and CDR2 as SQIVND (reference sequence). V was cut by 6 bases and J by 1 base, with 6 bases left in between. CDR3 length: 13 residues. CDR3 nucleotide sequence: TGTGCCAGTAGGACGGGGAACACCGGGGAGCTGTTTTTT. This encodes CASRTGNTGELFF.

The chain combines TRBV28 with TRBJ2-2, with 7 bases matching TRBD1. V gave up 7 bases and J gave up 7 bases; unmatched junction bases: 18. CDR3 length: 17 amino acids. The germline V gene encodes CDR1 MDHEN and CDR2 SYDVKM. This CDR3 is CASNQGSTGVKVGELFF. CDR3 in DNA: TGTGCCAGCAACCAAGGAAGTACAGGGGTTAAGGTCGGGGAGCTGTTTTTT.

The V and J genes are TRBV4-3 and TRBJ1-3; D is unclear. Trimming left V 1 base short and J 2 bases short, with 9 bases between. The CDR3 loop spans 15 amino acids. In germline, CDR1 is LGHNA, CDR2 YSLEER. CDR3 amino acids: CASSQGQAPGNTIYF. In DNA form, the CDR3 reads TGCGCCAGCAGCCAAGGACAAGCACCTGGAAACACCATATATTTT.

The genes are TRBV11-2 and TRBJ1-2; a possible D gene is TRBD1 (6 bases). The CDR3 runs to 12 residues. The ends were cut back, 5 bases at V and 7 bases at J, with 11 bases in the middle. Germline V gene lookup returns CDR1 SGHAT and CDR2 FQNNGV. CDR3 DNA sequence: TGTGCCAGCAGCCCGAGGACAGTTGGCTACACCTTC. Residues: CASSPRTVGYTF.

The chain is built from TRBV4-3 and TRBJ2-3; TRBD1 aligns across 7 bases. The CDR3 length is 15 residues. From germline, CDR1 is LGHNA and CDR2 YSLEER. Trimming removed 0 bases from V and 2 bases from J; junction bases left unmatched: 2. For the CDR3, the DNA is TGCGCCAGCAGCCAAGACGGGACAGACACAGATACGCAGTATTTT. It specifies CASSQDGTDTDTQYF.

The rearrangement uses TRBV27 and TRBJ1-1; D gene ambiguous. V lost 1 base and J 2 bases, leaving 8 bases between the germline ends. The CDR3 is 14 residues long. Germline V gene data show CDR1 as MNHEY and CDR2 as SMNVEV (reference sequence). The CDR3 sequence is CASSLFAGNTEAFF. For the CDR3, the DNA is TGTGCCAGCAGTTTATTCGCGGGAAACACTGAAGCTTTCTTT.

CDR3 protein: CASSFSPQVRGYTF. For the CDR3, the DNA is TGTGCCAGCAGTTTTTCCCCACAGGTCCGTGGCTACACCTTC. V gene TRBV27 combines with J gene TRBJ1-2, with a possible D match to TRBD1 (5 bases). This CDR3 spans 14 amino acids. The germline gives CDR1 MNHEY, CDR2 SMNVEV (reference sequence). The V end was cut by 3 bases, the J end by 7 bases, with 15 bases between.

In DNA, the CDR3 is TGTGCCAGCAGGTCGGGGTGGGCTAACTATGGCTACACCTTC. Translating it yields CASRSGWANYGYTF. The chain couples TRBV28 to TRBJ1-2; no clear D gene. Trimming pared 6 bases from V and 0 bases from J, leaving 11 bases between. This CDR3 region has 14 residues. Looked up from germline, CDR1 is MDHEN and CDR2 is SYDVKM.

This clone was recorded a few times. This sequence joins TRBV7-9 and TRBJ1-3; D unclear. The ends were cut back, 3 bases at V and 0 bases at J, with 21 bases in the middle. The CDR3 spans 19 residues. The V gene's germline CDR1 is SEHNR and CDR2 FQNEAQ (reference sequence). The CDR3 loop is CASSLGWVGSVDSGNTIYF. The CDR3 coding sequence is TGTGCCAGCAGCTTGGGTTGGGTGGGCAGTGTCGACTCTGGAAACACCATATATTTT. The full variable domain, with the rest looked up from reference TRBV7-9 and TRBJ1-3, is DTGVSQNPRHKITKRGQNVTFRCDPISEHNRLYWYRQTLGQGPEFLTYFQNEAQLEKSRLLSDRFSAERPKGSFSTLEIQRTEQGDSAMYLCASSLGWVGSVDSGNTIYFGEGSWLTVV.

The CDR3 sequence is CASRLGHTYGYTF. CDR3 DNA: TGTGCAAGTCGCTTAGGGCACACCTATGGCTACACCTTC. The rearrangement links TRBV12-2 to TRBJ1-2; the table's D call of TRBD1 was not tested on the DNA. TRBV12-2 is designated a pseudogene. This CDR3 region has 13 residues.

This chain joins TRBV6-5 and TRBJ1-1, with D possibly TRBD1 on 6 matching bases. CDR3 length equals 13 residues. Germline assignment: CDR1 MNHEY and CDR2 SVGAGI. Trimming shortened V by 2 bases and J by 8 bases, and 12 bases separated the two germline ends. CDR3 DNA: TGTGCCAGCAGTTACACGCGGCAGGGGGAAGCTTTCTTT. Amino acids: CASSYTRQGEAFF.

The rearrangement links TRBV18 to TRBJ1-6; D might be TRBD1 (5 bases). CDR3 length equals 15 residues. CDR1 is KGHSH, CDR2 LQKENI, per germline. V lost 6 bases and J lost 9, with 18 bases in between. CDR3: CASSYQGRLGSPLHF. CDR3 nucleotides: TGTGCCAGCTCCTACCAGGGAAGACTGGGTTCACCCCTCCACTTT.

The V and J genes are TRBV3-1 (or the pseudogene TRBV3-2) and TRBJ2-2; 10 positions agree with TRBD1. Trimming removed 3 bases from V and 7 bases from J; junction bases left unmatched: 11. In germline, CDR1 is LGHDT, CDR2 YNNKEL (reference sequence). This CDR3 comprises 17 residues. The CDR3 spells CASSHPEGQGSGGELFF. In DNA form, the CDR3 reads TGTGCCAGCAGCCACCCCGAGGGACAGGGGTCCGGCGGGGAGCTGTTTTTT.

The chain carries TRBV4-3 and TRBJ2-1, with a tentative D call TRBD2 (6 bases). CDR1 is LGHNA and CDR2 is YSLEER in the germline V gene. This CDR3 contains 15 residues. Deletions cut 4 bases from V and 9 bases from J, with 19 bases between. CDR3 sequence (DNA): TGCGCCAGCAGCCCCTCTGGGGCTAGCGTGACTGAGCAGTTCTTC. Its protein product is CASSPSGASVTEQFF.

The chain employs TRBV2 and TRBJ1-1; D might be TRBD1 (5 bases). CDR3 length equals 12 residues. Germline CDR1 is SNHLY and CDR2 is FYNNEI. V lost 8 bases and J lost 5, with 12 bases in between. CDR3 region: CASGGGWTEAFF. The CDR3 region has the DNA TGTGCCAGCGGCGGGGGGTGGACTGAAGCTTTCTTT. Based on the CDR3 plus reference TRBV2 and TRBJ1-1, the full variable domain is EPEVTQTPSHQVTQMGQEVILRCVPISNHLYFYWYRQILGQKVEFLVSFYNNEISEKSEIFDDQFSVERPDGSNFTLKIRSTKLEDSAMYFCASGGGWTEAFFGQGTRLTVV.

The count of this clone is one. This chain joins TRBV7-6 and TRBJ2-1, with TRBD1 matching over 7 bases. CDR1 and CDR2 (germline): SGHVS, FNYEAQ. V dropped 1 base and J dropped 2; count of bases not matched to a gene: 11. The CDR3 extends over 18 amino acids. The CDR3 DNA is TGTGCCAGCAGCTTAGAGGACCGACAGGGAAGAGCCTACAATGAGCAGTTCTTC. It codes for CASSLEDRQGRAYNEQFF.

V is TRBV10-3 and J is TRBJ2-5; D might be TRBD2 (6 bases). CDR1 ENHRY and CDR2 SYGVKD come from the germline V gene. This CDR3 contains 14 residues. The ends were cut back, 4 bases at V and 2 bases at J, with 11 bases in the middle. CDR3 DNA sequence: TGTGCCATCAGTGTCGGCGGGGATCAAGAGACCCAGTACTTC. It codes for CAISVGGDQETQYF.

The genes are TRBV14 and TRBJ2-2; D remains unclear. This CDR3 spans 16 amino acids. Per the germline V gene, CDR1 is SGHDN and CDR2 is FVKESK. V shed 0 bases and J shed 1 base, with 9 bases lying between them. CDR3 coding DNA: TGTGCCAGCAGCCAAGAACGGTCTAGGAACACCGGGGAGCTGTTTTTT. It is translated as CASSQERSRNTGELFF.